This T cell receptor (beta chain) came from a study of T cell responses to AZD1222 COVID-19 vaccine. Study-wide points: Targeting of unmutated variant regions was reportedly seen in nearly half of spike-specific TCRs.

The table came from immunoSEQ multiplex PCR; TCRdb's copy has only in-frame clones and leaves some out. The sample has more than 95,000 clones; less than 90% are singletons. For this clone: The antigen is undetermined.

V trimming: 1 base; J trimming: 1 base; junction bases outside the gene matches: 2. The CDR3 runs 15 residues. In germline, CDR1 is SGHRS, CDR2 YFSETQ. The chain is built from TRBV5-1 and TRBJ2-3, with 8 bases lining up with TRBD2. The TCR sequence derives from an adult in good health. The sample here was peripheral blood, taken on day 0 of AZD1222 vaccination. The CDR3 DNA sequence: TGCGCCAGCAGCTTGAAACTAGCGGGCACAGATACGCAGTATTTT. Protein: CASSLKLAGTDTQYF.